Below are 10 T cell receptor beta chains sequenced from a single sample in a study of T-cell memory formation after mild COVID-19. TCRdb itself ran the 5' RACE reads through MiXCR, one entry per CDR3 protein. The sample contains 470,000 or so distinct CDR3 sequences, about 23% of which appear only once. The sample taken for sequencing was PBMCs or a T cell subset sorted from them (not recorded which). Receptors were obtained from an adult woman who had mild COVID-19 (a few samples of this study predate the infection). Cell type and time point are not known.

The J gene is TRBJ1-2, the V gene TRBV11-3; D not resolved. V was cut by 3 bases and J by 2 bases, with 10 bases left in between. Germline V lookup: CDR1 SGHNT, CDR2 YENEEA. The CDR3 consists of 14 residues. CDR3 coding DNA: TGTGCCAGCAGCTTCGAGGGCACAAACTATGGCTACACCTTC. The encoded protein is CASSFEGTNYGYTF.

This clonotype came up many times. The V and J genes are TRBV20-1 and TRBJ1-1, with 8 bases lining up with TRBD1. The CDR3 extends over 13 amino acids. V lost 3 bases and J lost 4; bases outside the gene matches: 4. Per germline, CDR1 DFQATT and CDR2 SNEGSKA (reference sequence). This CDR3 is CSASLQGGTEAFF. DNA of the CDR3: TGCAGTGCTAGTTTACAGGGGGGCACTGAAGCTTTCTTT.

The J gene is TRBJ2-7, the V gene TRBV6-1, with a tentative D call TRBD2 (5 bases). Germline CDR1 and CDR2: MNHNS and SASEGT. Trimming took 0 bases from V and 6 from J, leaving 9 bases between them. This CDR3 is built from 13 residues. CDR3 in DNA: TGTGCCAGCAGTGAAGCCGGTCGGGGCGAGCAGTACTTC. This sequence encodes CASSEAGRGEQYF.

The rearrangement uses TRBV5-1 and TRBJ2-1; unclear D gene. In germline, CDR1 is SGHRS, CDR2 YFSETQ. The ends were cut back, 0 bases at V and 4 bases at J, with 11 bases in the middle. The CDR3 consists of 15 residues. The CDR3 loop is CASSLDEVSYNEQFF. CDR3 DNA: TGCGCCAGCAGCTTGGACGAGGTTTCGTACAATGAGCAGTTCTTC.

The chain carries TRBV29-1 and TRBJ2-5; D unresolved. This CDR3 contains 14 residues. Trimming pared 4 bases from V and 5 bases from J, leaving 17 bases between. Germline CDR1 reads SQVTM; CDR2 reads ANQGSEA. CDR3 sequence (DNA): TGCAGCGTTGCCGCTCTCGGAAGGCGGGAGACCCAGTACTTC. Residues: CSVAALGRRETQYF. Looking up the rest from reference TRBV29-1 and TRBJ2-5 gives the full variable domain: SAVISQKPSRDICQRGTSLTIQCQVDSQVTMMFWYRQQPGQSLTLIATANQGSEATYESGFVIDKFPISRPNLTFSTLTVSNMSPEDSSIYLCSVAALGRRETQYFGPGTRLLVL.

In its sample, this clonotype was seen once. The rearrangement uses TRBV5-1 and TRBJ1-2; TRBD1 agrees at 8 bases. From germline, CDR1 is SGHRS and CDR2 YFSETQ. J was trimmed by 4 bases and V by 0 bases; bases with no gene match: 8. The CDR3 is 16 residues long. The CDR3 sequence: CASSLVGTGDPYGYTF. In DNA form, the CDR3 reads TGCGCCAGCAGCTTGGTCGGGACAGGCGACCCCTATGGCTACACCTTC.

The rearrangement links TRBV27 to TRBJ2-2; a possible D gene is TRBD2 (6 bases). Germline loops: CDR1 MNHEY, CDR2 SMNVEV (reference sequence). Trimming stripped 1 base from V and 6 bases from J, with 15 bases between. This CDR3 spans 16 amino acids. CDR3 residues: CASSLFPSSVSGELFF. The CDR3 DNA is TGTGCCAGCAGTTTATTCCCCTCTAGCGTCTCCGGGGAGCTGTTTTTT.

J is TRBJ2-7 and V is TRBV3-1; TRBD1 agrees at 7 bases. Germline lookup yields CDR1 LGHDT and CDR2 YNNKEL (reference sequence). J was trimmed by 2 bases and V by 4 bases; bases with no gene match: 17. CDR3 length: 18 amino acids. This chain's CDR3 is CASSPGIPRGTEPYEQYF. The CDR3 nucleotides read TGTGCCAGCAGCCCCGGGATCCCCAGGGGGACAGAACCCTACGAGCAGTACTTC.

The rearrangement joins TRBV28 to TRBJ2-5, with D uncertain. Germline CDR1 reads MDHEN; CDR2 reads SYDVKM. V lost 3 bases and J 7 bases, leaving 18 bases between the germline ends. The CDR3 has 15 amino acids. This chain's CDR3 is CASSFVLGRRGTQYF. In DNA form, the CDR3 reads TGTGCCAGCAGTTTTGTTTTAGGACGCAGAGGGACCCAGTACTTC.

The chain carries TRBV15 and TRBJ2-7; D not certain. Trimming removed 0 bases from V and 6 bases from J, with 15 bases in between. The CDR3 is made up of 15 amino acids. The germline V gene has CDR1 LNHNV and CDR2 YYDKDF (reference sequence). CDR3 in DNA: TGTGCCACCAGCAGAGACCCGGCACCGACGTCCGAGCAGTACTTC. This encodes CATSRDPAPTSEQYF.